The text below deals with one TCR beta chain. Antigen: not known. The same CDR3 also results from other DNA sequences found in this sample. These data are taken from a study of Ad26.COV2.S vaccination and SARS-CoV-2 variants. Overall study findings and caveats: The TCR-based breadth and depth measures might underestimate overall T cell responses. Researchers reported similar non-spike TCR breadth in vaccine and placebo recipients.

The method was immunoSEQ multiplex PCR; TCRdb's version includes in-frame clones alone and lacks a portion of them. The sample has roughly 140,000 clones; around 86% are singletons. Trimming took 8 bases from V and 5 from J, leaving 15 bases between them. The CDR3 consists of 13 residues. Germline V gene data show CDR1 as SNHLY and CDR2 as FYNNEI. The rearrangement joins TRBV2 to TRBJ1-1, with a possible D match to TRBD1 (6 bases). The sequencing used peripheral blood, collected after recovery from COVID-19. This sequence originates from a human donor who had recovered from COVID-19. The CDR3 region is CASGGRGGTEAFF. CDR3 in DNA: TGTGCCAGCGGAGGGAGGGGGGGGACTGAAGCTTTCTTT.